This T cell receptor beta chain derives from a study of T cell repertoires in cytomegalovirus infection. Study-wide context: Signatures in public TCR beta sequences pointed to both CMV infection and matching HLA type.

TCRdb called the reads again in MiXCR, with one record for every CDR3 protein. The sample lists 350,000 to 500,000 distinct CDR3 sequences; 25% to 40% were seen once. Germline loops: CDR1 MNHEY, CDR2 SVGEGT. This CDR3 contains 16 residues. The ends lost 6 bases at V and 0 bases at J; junction bases unmatched: 4. Study observations and caveats: There were HLA-C-restricted CMV-specific TCR beta clonotypes dominating the ex vivo response. Identification of carriers of CMV plus the relevant HLA was achieved through cumulative public TCR beta family frequency.

In regard to this clonotype: Its antigen is unidentified.

The sequencing sample was made of PBMCs. The genes are TRBV6-2 or TRBV6-3 and TRBJ2-3; 12 nucleotides align to TRBD2. The TCR sequence derives from a human donor in good health (CMV status not recorded). Some clones in this sample may be carry-over from other donors' samples. CDR3 in DNA: TGTGCCAGCAGGTTTCTAGCGGGGGGGAGCACAGATACGCAGTATTTT. Amino acids: CASRFLAGGSTDTQYF.